This T cell receptor beta chain was captured by sequencing in a study of control samples from healthy donors and cancer patients. Germline V gives CDR1 LNHDA, CDR2 SQIVND (reference sequence). The V segment lost 9 bases and the J segment 3 bases; nucleotides outside the gene matches: 25. The CDR3 runs 19 residues. The table came from immunoSEQ multiplex PCR; TCRdb's copy has only in-frame clones and leaves some out. The sample carries 82,000 or so clones, 94% recorded once. The V and J genes are TRBV19 and TRBJ1-1, with 7 bases matching TRBD1. What was sequenced was blood. This clonotype was sampled from a young woman in good health. The chain's CDR3 is CASIRHFPGQSDSYTEAFF. CDR3 bases: TGTGCCAGCATCCGTCATTTTCCGGGACAGTCGGACTCCTACACTGAAGCTTTCTTT. Full variable domain (missing parts from reference TRBV19 and TRBJ1-1): DGGITQSPKYLFRKEGQNVTLSCEQNLNHDAMYWYRQDPGQGLRLIYYSQIVNDFQKGDIAEGYSVSREKKESFPLTVTSAQKNPTAFYLCASIRHFPGQSDSYTEAFFGQGTRLTVV.